The T cell receptor (beta chain) under discussion was sequenced for a study of tumor and adjacent non-tumor tissue in lung cancer. TCRbeta libraries were built with three rounds of nested PCR, modified from ARM-PCR. TCRdb re-called the multiplex PCR reads with MiXCR, one entry per CDR3 protein. Found here are around 86,000 distinct CDR3 sequences, roughly 72% of them singletons; the top ten hold around 9.6%. For this clonotype: A much larger clone is a single base away; this may be a read error.

RNA was extracted from bulk tissue without any cell sorting. The germline CDR1 and CDR2 sequences are MDHEN and SYDVKM. CDR3 size: 16 residues. Trimming cost V 5 bases and J 2 bases; bases outside gene matches: 8. This TCR was sampled from a woman aged 40-49 years with non-small cell lung cancer. The chain has TRBV28 and TRBJ2-3; 9 bases match TRBD1. Material: lung tumor tissue. CDR3 DNA: TGTGCCAGCAGTCCGAACAGGGGGCCCAACACAGATACGCAGTATTTT. Translated: CASSPNRGPNTDTQYF.